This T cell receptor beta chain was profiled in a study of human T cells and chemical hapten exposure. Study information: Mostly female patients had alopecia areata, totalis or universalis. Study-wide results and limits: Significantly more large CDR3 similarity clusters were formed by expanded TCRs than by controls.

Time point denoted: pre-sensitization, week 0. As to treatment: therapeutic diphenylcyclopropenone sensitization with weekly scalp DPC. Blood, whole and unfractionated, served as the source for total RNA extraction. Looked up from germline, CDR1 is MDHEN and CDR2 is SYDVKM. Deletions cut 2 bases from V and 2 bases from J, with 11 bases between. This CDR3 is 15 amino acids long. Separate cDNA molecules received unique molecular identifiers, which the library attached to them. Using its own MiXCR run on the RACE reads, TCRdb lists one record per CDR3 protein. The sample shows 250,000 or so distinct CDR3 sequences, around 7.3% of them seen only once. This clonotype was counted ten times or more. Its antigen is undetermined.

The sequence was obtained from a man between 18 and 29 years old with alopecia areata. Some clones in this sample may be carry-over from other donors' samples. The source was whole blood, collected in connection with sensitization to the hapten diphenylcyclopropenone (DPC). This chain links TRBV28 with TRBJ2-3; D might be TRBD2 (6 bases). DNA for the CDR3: TGTGCCAGCAGTTTAGGCGGGGCCACCACAGATACGCAGTATTTT. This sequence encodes CASSLGGATTDTQYF.